Each of the 5 T cell receptor beta chains below was sequenced from the same sample in a study of response to subunit inactivated influenza vaccine (dated by TCRdb to the late 2010s). Library preparation was by RT-PCR. The reads were generated on an Illumina HiSeq 2500. TCRdb reprocessed the public reads (quality trimming at Q25 with fastp, clone calling with MiXCR) and kept in-frame beta chains. Every CDR3 protein is listed once, alongside the most common genes and DNA of its rows. The sample table shows fewer than 250,000 distinct CDR3 sequences, and around 15% are seen once. Clones ranked in the top ten supply about 26% of the sample. The starting material was CD8+ T cells sorted from PBMCs, obtained approximately 5 days after vaccination. The receptor set was obtained from a man aged 50 to 60 who received an inactivated influenza vaccine. Donor details come from another sample of the same person, matched by shared clones.

Only a few counts were recorded for this clonotype. The chain has TRBV20-1 and TRBJ1-1; no definite D call. This CDR3 is built from 14 residues. Between the trimmed V and J ends, which lost 3 bases and 3 bases, there was a span of 14 bases. Germline V CDR1 and CDR2: DFQATT, SNEGSKA (reference sequence). In DNA, the CDR3 is TGCAGTGCTAGCCCCGGCTTCAGAGACACTGAAGCTTTCTTT. It specifies CSASPGFRDTEAFF.

This clonotype turned up a few times. The rearrangement links TRBV3-1 to TRBJ1-4, with 8 positions matching TRBD1. The CDR3 extends over 15 amino acids. Germline-derived CDR1 and CDR2 are LGHDT and YNNKEL (reference sequence). Trimming removed 0 bases from V and 8 bases from J; junction bases left unmatched: 5. The CDR3 protein is CASSQDSTGDEKLFF. For the CDR3, the DNA is TGTGCCAGCAGCCAAGATTCGACAGGGGACGAAAAACTGTTTTTT.

This sequence joins TRBV27 and TRBJ1-5; the match to TRBD1 covers 7 bases. The CDR3 is made up of 16 amino acids. The germline gives CDR1 MNHEY, CDR2 SMNVEV (reference sequence). Germline trimming cut 8 bases from V and 2 bases from J; bases unmatched to any gene: 12. The CDR3 coding sequence is TGTGCCAGCGCGGGACAGCCTTTTTCGGGCAATCAGCCCCAGCATTTT. It specifies CASAGQPFSGNQPQHF.

The J gene is TRBJ2-1, the V gene TRBV6-2 or TRBV6-3, with TRBD2 identical over 7 bases. Germline V lookup: CDR1 MNHEY, CDR2 SVGEGT. V dropped 0 bases and J dropped 15; count of bases not matched to a gene: 8. CDR3 length equals 13 residues. The CDR3 protein is CASSYSSGISLFF. CDR3 DNA: TGTGCCAGCAGTTACTCGAGCGGGATCTCGCTGTTCTTC.

By sample fraction, this clonotype is medium-sized (0.01 to 0.1%). The V call is TRBV3-1, the J call TRBJ2-2; D gene uncertain. The V end was cut by 3 bases, the J end by 1 base, with 9 bases between. The CDR3 extends over 15 amino acids. CDR1 is LGHDT, CDR2 YNNKEL, per germline (reference sequence). The CDR3: CASSQLTLNTGELFF. As DNA, the CDR3 is TGTGCCAGCAGCCAGCTGACTCTGAACACCGGGGAGCTGTTTTTT.